The entry that follows covers one TCR beta chain sequence. Its antigen is as yet unknown. Germline CDR1 and CDR2: SGHRS and YFSETQ. The length of the CDR3 is 14 residues. This record belongs to a study of monozygotic twins with inflammatory bowel disease. Overall study results and limits: T cell subtypes that differed could not be told apart.

Total RNA amounting to roughly 3.5 ug went into each TCR library. A template switching step added UMIs, each with a 6-nucleotide sample barcode. TCRdb reanalyzed the 5' RACE reads and collapses them to one entry per CDR3 protein, without DNA. The sample data list 300,000 to 350,000 distinct CDR3 sequences. The sequenced material came from blood. J is TRBJ1-2 and V is TRBV5-1. The sequence came from a human donor with ulcerative colitis or Crohn's disease, or a healthy co-twin of an affected twin (not recorded which). CDR3 loop: CASSLDRGGDGYTF.